There are a few counts of the clone carrying this TCR beta chain. Its specificity is unknown. Sequenced material consisted of expressed TCRB transcripts (all of the isolated RNA was reverse transcribed). Assay: immunoSEQ multiplex PCR; the TCRdb copy retains only in-frame clones and omits some. The sample lists around 340,000 clones, roughly a fifth occurring once. This specimen belongs to a study of beta chain features in type 1 diabetes. Study-wide background: The patients were much like the healthy donors in age, gender and cell yields.

Study-level results: There was a possibility that cDNA sequencing over-represented cells with high TCR expression. Patients with Type 1 diabetes showed moderately but significantly shorter TCRB CDR3s in all four CD4+ subsets.

The CDR3 contains 12 residues. In germline, CDR1 is SNHLY, CDR2 FYNNEI. Trimming cost V 7 bases and J 12 bases, with 15 bases left between them. A sort by CD45RO/CCR7/CD25/CD127/CD95/CD27 yielded CD4+ naive, central memory, regulatory and stem cell-like memory cells. The sequence came from a woman younger than 35 in good health. The rearrangement joins TRBV2 to TRBJ1-4; a possible D gene is TRBD1 (5 bases). Sequencing was performed on naive CD4+ T cells from blood. CDR3 coding DNA: TGTGCCAGCACCGAGGAAGGGGAGGAACTGTTTTTT. This translates into CASTEEGEELFF.